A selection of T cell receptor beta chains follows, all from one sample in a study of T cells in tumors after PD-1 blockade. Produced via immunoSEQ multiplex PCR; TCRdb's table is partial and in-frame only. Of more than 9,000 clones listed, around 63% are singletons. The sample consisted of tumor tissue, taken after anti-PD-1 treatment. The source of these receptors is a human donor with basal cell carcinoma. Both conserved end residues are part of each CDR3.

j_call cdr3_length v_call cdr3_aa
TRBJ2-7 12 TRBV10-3 CAISEGGYEQYF
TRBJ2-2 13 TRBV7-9 CASSLVGGGELFF
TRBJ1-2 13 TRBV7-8 CASSRQGPYGYTF
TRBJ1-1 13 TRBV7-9 CASSSGGYTEAFF
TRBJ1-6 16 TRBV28 CASSSAGGGKNSPLHF
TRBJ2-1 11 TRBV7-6 CASSLTGEQFF
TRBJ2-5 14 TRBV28 CATEGGGRIETQYF
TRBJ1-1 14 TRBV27 CASSKDRGNTEAFF
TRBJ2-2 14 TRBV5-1 CASSWTSGPGELFF
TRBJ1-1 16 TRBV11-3 CASSFSTVGSDTEAFF
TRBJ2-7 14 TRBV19 CASSSRQAPYEQYF
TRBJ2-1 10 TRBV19 CAAGRLEQFF
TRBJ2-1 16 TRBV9 CASSVGGDPATNEQFF
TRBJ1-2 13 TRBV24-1 CATSDQRHYGYTF
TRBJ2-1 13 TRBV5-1 CASSLGQRSEQFF
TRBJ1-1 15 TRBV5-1 CASSSGTGSLAEAFF